This section outlines one T cell receptor (beta chain) sequence together with its context. As originally analysed: Amplification with reference gene primers provided the estimates of nucleated cell counts. Assay: immunoSEQ multiplex PCR; the TCRdb copy retains only in-frame clones and omits some. V and J calls and clone size are those listed in that table; D and trimming were worked out from the DNA. This sample has 210,000 or so clones; about 85% occur once, and the top ten carry 11%. Germline values: CDR1 SGHTA, CDR2 FQGNSA. The CDR3 totals 16 residues. V was pared by 3 bases and J by 0 bases, with 8 bases of the junction left unmatched. The data were taken from a study of blood T cell repertoires in COVID-19. Turning to the study itself: Acute and convalescent COVID-19 samples came from the United States, Italy and Spain.

The sequencing input was PBMCs or T cells enriched from blood (not recorded which). This receptor was obtained from a man younger than 40 who had recovered from COVID-19. The chain recombines TRBV7-2 with TRBJ2-7, with 7 bases that match TRBD2. This chain's CDR3 is CASSFPGGTTSYEQYF. CDR3 bases: TGTGCCAGCAGCTTCCCCGGTGGGACTACCTCCTACGAGCAGTACTTC.